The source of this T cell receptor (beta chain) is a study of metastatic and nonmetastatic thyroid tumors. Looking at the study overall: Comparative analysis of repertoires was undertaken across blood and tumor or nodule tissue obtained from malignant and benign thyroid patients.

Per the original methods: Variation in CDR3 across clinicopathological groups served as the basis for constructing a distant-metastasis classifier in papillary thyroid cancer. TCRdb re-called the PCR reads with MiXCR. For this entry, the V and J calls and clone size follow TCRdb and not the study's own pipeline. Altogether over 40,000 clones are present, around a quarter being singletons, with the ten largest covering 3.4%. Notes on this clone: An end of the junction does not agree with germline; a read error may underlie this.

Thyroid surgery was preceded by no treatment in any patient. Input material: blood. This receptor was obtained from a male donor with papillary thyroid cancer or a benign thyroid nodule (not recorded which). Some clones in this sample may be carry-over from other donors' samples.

CDR3 residues: CSARAHSYEQYF. The DNA of the CDR3 is TGCAGTGCCAGAGCCCACTCCTACGAGCAGTACTTC. The chain links TRBV20-1 to TRBJ2-7; D not certain. The CDR3 is 12 amino acids. Germline lookup yields CDR1 DFQATT and CDR2 SNEGSKA (reference sequence).